Presented here are 26 T cell receptor beta chains from one specimen sequenced in a study of T cells in Graves' hyperthyroidism and ophthalmopathy (dated by TCRdb to about 2019). The library was produced with multiplex PCR. The run used an Illumina HiSeq 2000. The TCR beta CDR3 regions were amplified from RNA transcripts. A first-round RT-PCR of the TCR CDR3 used the HTBI primer set with the Qiagen OneStep RT-PCR kit. TCRdb ran its own pipeline on the public reads, namely fastp trimming at Q25 and MiXCR clone calling, and kept in-frame beta chains. CDR3 protein sequences are deduplicated, and each keeps its most common genes and DNA. The sample table shows about 300,000 distinct CDR3 sequences, and around 25% are seen once. The ten largest clones take up roughly 24% of the sample. Input material: blood. The origin of the receptors is a man aged 35 to 55 with Graves' hyperthyroidism that later progressed to Graves' ophthalmopathy.

At least ten counts were recorded for this clonotype. Possible read error: a much larger clone is one base away. The V gene is TRBV6-5, the J gene TRBJ1-1, with unresolved D. CDR3 length: 11 residues. Germline CDR1 is MNHEY and CDR2 is SVGAGI. V was trimmed by 6 bases and J by 10 bases, leaving 12 bases between them. The CDR3 here is CASRARRGAFF. Written as DNA, the CDR3 is TGTGCCAGCAGAGCCCGACGTGGAGCTTTCTTT.

The chain links TRBV7-9 to TRBJ2-7, with TRBD2 matching 10 bases. The J segment lost 5 bases and the V segment lost 5 bases, leaving 9 bases of the junction unmatched. Germline V gene sequence: CDR1 SEHNR, CDR2 FQNEAQ (reference sequence). The CDR3 is 15 residues long. CDR3 DNA sequence: TGTGCCAGCAGCCCTACTAGCGGGATTGCCCACGAGCAGTACTTC. Its translation: CASSPTSGIAHEQYF.

The chain uses TRBV6-5 and TRBJ2-7, with 7 bases lining up with TRBD1. V was clipped by 4 bases and J by 2 bases; unmatched bases: 5. CDR1 is MNHEY and CDR2 is SVGAGI in the germline V gene. CDR3 size: 14 residues. For the CDR3, the DNA is TGTGCCAGCAGTTCGACAGGGTCCACCTACGAGCAGTACTTC. The encoded protein is CASSSTGSTYEQYF.

This clonotype has a count of ten or more. The chain recombines TRBV20-1 with TRBJ2-2; D gene unclear. V dropped 3 bases and J dropped 8 bases, with 13 bases sitting between them. The CDR3 totals 13 residues. CDR1 is DFQATT and CDR2 is SNEGSKA in the germline V gene (reference sequence). The CDR3 bases are TGCAGTGCTAGTGGGCTTCCTACGGGGGAGCTGTTTTTT. The encoded protein is CSASGLPTGELFF.

The chain combines TRBV11-2 with TRBJ2-5; 11 bases are shared with TRBD1. The ends lost 5 bases at V and 5 bases at J; junction bases unmatched: 4. The CDR3 runs 14 residues. The V gene's germline CDR1 is SGHAT and CDR2 FQNNGV. The CDR3 sequence is CASSGTGGGETQYF. CDR3 sequence (DNA): TGTGCCAGCAGCGGGACAGGGGGTGGGGAGACCCAGTACTTC.

This clonotype was picked up many times. This chain links TRBV5-1 with TRBJ2-7; 11 bases align to TRBD1. Germline V lookup: CDR1 SGHRS, CDR2 YFSETQ. J lost 2 bases, V lost 3 bases, and 4 bases had no gene match. CDR3 length equals 15 residues. The CDR3 DNA reads as TGCGCCAGCAGCTGGGGACAGGGGGTTACCTACGAGCAGTACTTC. Protein sequence: CASSWGQGVTYEQYF.

This clonotype was observed many times. The gene calls are TRBV7-9 and TRBJ1-1, with D possibly matching TRBD1 (5 bases). There are 15 residues in the CDR3. V dropped 0 bases and J dropped 6 bases, with 14 bases sitting between them. Germline V gives CDR1 SEHNR, CDR2 FQNEAQ (reference sequence). The CDR3 sequence: CASSLAGGVVPEAFF. The CDR3 region has the DNA TGTGCCAGCAGCTTAGCTGGGGGTGTAGTGCCTGAAGCTTTCTTT. The complete variable domain, with remaining parts taken from reference TRBV7-9 and TRBJ1-1, reads DTGVSQNPRHKITKRGQNVTFRCDPISEHNRLYWYRQTLGQGPEFLTYFQNEAQLEKSRLLSDRFSAERPKGSFSTLEIQRTEQGDSAMYLCASSLAGGVVPEAFFGQGTRLTVV.

This clonotype was counted ten times or more. The V gene is TRBV6-1, the J gene TRBJ2-7; D uncertain. This CDR3 has 15 residues. V lost 4 bases to trimming and J lost 3 bases, with 16 bases between them. CDR1 MNHNS and CDR2 SASEGT come from the germline V gene. The CDR3 is CASSVRHSVDYEQYF. The CDR3 nucleotides are TGTGCCAGCAGTGTCCGACACTCAGTAGACTACGAGCAGTACTTC.

This clonotype was detected many times. The chain joins TRBV27 to TRBJ1-1, with TRBD1 identical over 7 bases. V lost 4 bases and J lost 11; bases outside the gene matches: 4. The CDR3 extends over 11 amino acids. Looked up from germline, CDR1 is MNHEY and CDR2 is SMNVEV (reference sequence). CDR3 DNA: TGTGCCAGCAGTTCACAGGGGCTTGCTTTCTTT. This translates into CASSSQGLAFF.

The rearrangement links TRBV6-2 or TRBV6-3 to TRBJ1-3; D remains ambiguous. Germline lookup yields CDR1 MNHEY and CDR2 SVGEGT. CDR3 length: 18 residues. The V gene lost 0 bases and the J gene lost 2 bases, with 17 bases spanning the gap. In DNA, the CDR3 is TGTGCCAGCAGTTACTCGGACCCCGAGATGGGTCCTGGAAACACCATATATTTT. It translates to CASSYSDPEMGPGNTIYF.

V is TRBV11-2 and J is TRBJ1-2; 11 bases fit TRBD1. Unmatched junction bases numbered 9, after V lost 6 bases and J lost 12 bases. The CDR3 length is 13 residues. Germline CDR1 is SGHAT and CDR2 is FQNNGV. As DNA, the CDR3 is TGTGCCAGCAGAGGCTTGGACAGGGGGCTTGACACCTTC. Encoded protein: CASRGLDRGLDTF.

This clonotype was picked up one time. A much larger clone is a single base away; this may be a read error. No conserved phenylalanine or tryptophan is present at the end of the CDR3, so a read error is the likely explanation. This chain links TRBV6-1 with TRBJ2-7; D possibly corresponds to TRBD1 (6 bases). The germline V and J ends were trimmed by 6 bases and 2 bases, with 14 bases remaining between them. There are 14 residues in the CDR3. Germline lookup yields CDR1 MNHNS and CDR2 SASEGT. The CDR3 loop reads CASSHRTDPYEQYL. CDR3 bases: TGTGCCAGCAGCCATAGGACAGACCCCTACGAGCAGTACCTC.

This clonotype was detected ten times or more. The chain carries TRBV27 and TRBJ1-1; 7 positions match TRBD1. The V and J ends lost 6 bases and 5 bases, in that order; junction bases with no gene match: 15. The CDR3 runs 16 residues. The germline gives CDR1 MNHEY, CDR2 SMNVEV (reference sequence). The CDR3 is CASSQPKTGRLTEAFF. CDR3 in DNA: TGTGCCAGCAGCCAGCCGAAGACAGGGCGTCTGACTGAAGCTTTCTTT.

The V gene is TRBV12-3 or TRBV12-4, the J gene TRBJ2-2; 13 positions match TRBD2. J lost 7 bases, V lost 1 base, and 3 bases had no gene match. The CDR3 covers 16 residues. CDR3 DNA sequence: TGTGCCAGCAGTTTAGTGACTAGCGGGAGGATCGGGGAGCTGTTTTTT. Translation: CASSLVTSGRIGELFF.

The chain couples TRBV7-2 to TRBJ2-7, with 9 bases that match TRBD1. The germline V gene has CDR1 SGHTA and CDR2 FQGNSA. Trimming took 5 bases from V and 2 from J; bases not matched to a gene: 7. The length of the CDR3 is 15 residues. Here the CDR3 reads CASSQGQGRAYEQYF. CDR3 in DNA: TGTGCCAGCAGCCAGGGACAGGGTAGGGCCTACGAGCAGTACTTC. The entire variable domain, with the rest obtained from reference TRBV7-2 and TRBJ2-7, is as follows: GAGVSQSPSNKVTEKGKDVELRCDPISGHTALYWYRQSLGQGLEFLIYFQGNSAPDKSGLPSDRFSAERTGGSVSTLTIQRTQQEDSAVYLCASSQGQGRAYEQYFGPGTRLTVT.

This clonotype was found many times. The rearrangement joins TRBV10-3 to TRBJ2-5; D is perhaps TRBD2 (6 bases). Germline CDR1 and CDR2: ENHRY and SYGVKD. The CDR3 runs 14 residues. The V gene lost 2 bases and the J gene lost 4 bases, with 11 bases spanning the gap. CDR3 protein: CAISERGIGETQYF. The CDR3 nucleotides are TGTGCCATCAGTGAGCGCGGGATCGGAGAGACCCAGTACTTC.

This clonotype occurred many times. CDR3 in DNA: TGCAGTGCTAGTCGATCGGACAGGCCCTCCTACGAGCAGTACTTC. Translated, it gives CSASRSDRPSYEQYF. This chain joins TRBV20-1 and TRBJ2-7; TRBD1 aligns across 7 bases. J gave up 0 bases and V 3 bases, and 8 bases lay outside the gene matches. CDR3 length: 15 amino acids. Germline loops: CDR1 DFQATT, CDR2 SNEGSKA (reference sequence).

This clonotype was counted ten times or more. The V call is TRBV12-3 or TRBV12-4, the J call TRBJ2-2; 9 bases align to TRBD2. V lost 6 bases and J lost 8; bases outside the gene matches: 10. This CDR3 is built from 15 residues. The DNA of the CDR3 is TGTGCCAGCAGCCGTAGACTAGCGGAGAGGGGGGAGCTGTTTTTT. This encodes CASSRRLAERGELFF.

This clonotype was seen ten or more times. The J gene is TRBJ2-7, the V gene TRBV10-3; D not certain. The germline V gene has CDR1 ENHRY and CDR2 SYGVKD. The CDR3 extends over 8 amino acids. CDR3 DNA: TGTGCCATCAGTGATTTCTCCGTC. Its protein is CAISDFSV.

The chain employs TRBV15 and TRBJ1-2, with unresolved D. Germline lookup yields CDR1 LNHNV and CDR2 YYDKDF (reference sequence). The CDR3 spans 15 residues. V lost 0 bases and J lost 5, with 13 bases in between. The CDR3: CATSRDVGVRYGYTF. CDR3 sequence (DNA): TGTGCCACCAGCAGAGATGTCGGGGTTAGGTATGGCTACACCTTC.

This clonotype showed up many times. CDR3 nucleotide sequence: TGTGCCAGCAGCCACCGCGCAGCGGGACGGACCGGGGAGCTGTTTTTT. This gives the protein CASSHRAAGRTGELFF. V usage is TRBV11-1 and J usage is TRBJ2-2, with 7 bases aligning to TRBD2. CDR1 SGHAT and CDR2 FQDESV come from the germline V gene (reference sequence). CDR3 length equals 16 residues. Unmatched junction bases numbered 11, after V lost 5 bases and J lost 5 bases.

In this sample, this clonotype turned up a few times. The J gene is TRBJ1-2, the V gene TRBV4-1; D uncertain. The V end was cut by 3 bases, the J end by 4 bases, with 15 bases between. This CDR3 comprises 15 residues. Germline values: CDR1 MGHRA, CDR2 YSYEKL. CDR3 sequence: CASSQTTQTGYGYTF. In nucleotides, the CDR3 is TGCGCCAGCAGCCAGACGACACAGACGGGCTATGGCTACACCTTC.

This clonotype has more than one count but fewer than ten. The chain uses TRBV12-5 and TRBJ2-5; 7 bases map to TRBD1. The CDR3 loop spans 16 amino acids. Germline assignment: CDR1 LGHNT and CDR2 FRNRAP. With V trimmed by 6 bases and J by 5 bases, 15 bases remained unmatched. DNA of the CDR3: TGTGCTAGTGGGGACCTTTCTACAGGGGTCGGGGAGACCCAGTACTTC. Residues: CASGDLSTGVGETQYF.

This clonotype was picked up many times. This chain links TRBV2 with TRBJ1-5; 7 bases are a match to TRBD1. The J segment lost 4 bases and the V segment lost 2 bases, leaving 5 bases of the junction unmatched. The CDR3 runs 15 residues. Germline values: CDR1 SNHLY, CDR2 FYNNEI. The CDR3, as DNA: TGTGCCAGCAGTGAACAGACAGGGCTTAATCAGCCCCAGCATTTT. It codes for CASSEQTGLNQPQHF.

The sample holds many counts of this clonotype. V and J are TRBV29-1 and TRBJ2-7, with TRBD1 as a possible D gene (5 bases). Deletions cut 4 bases from V and 0 bases from J, with 10 bases between. CDR3 length: 13 residues. Germline V gene data show CDR1 as SQVTM and CDR2 as ANQGSEA. CDR3: CSVGKGYSYEQYF. The CDR3 nucleotides are TGCAGCGTTGGTAAGGGGTACTCCTACGAGCAGTACTTC.

The sample holds many counts of this clonotype. This CDR3 is CASSQELGETQYF. CDR3 bases: TGTGCCAGCAGCCAAGAATTGGGAGAGACCCAGTACTTC. This sequence joins TRBV3-1 and TRBJ2-5; D uncertain. CDR1 LGHDT and CDR2 YNNKEL come from the germline V gene (reference sequence). V was cut by 0 bases and J by 4 bases, with 6 bases left in between. CDR3 size: 13 residues.